Listed here is a single TCR beta chain. Authors' processing steps: How many nucleated cells were present was estimated from reference gene primer amplification. Only in-frame clones appear in the TCRdb table, and some are missing; sequencing was by immunoSEQ multiplex PCR. For V, J and clone size, that table is used; D and trimming come from the DNA. The sample consists of about 210,000 clones, 70% to 90% of them appearing once. This specimen comes from a study of blood T cell repertoires in COVID-19. On the study more broadly: The analysed material was cDNA or gDNA that came from T cells, B-cell-depleted T cells, or PBMCs.

The CDR3 is 14 residues long. Germline-derived CDR1 and CDR2 are MDHEN and SYDVKM. With 4 bases removed from V and 2 bases from J, the gap between germline ends came to 12 bases. The receptor was isolated from a man aged 35 to 55 with acute or convalescent COVID-19. Specimen: peripheral blood. J is TRBJ2-7 and V is TRBV28; the D gene is possibly TRBD1 (5 bases). The CDR3 loop is CASSYSYRTYEQYF. CDR3 in DNA: TGTGCCAGCAGTTATAGTTACAGGACCTACGAGCAGTACTTC.